This paragraph covers one T cell receptor (beta chain) sequence. What it binds is unknown. The data were taken from a study of T cell responses to AZD1222 COVID-19 vaccine. Whole-study results and caveats: Unmutated variant regions are reportedly targeted by nearly half of spike-specific TCRs. Baseline testing showed seropositivity in only six or seven AZD1222 recipients. Donors skewed white British and female; clonal diversity was possibly underestimated. At 160-218 and 743-854, vaccine-associated CD4 TCRs were dominant, and they spanned spike.

Using immunoSEQ multiplex PCR, the repertoire was profiled, and TCRdb retains in-frame clones only, with some absent. The repertoire includes tens of thousands of clones, about 79% of them detected once, and 20% sits in the top ten. From germline, CDR1 is SGHVS and CDR2 FQNEAQ. This CDR3 has 11 residues. V dropped 5 bases and J dropped 5 bases, with 6 bases sitting between them. Sample: peripheral blood, taken on day 0 of AZD1222 vaccination. This TCR was recovered from an adult in good health. The gene calls are TRBV7-8 and TRBJ2-5, with D uncertain. The CDR3 here is CASSPYETQYF. The CDR3 nucleotides are TGTGCCAGCAGCCCATACGAGACCCAGTACTTC.